What follows describes a single T cell receptor beta chain. Its recognized antigen is unknown. No qualities accompany the bases; no much larger clone lies one base away. The QIAGEN blood and tissue kit was used to extract genomic DNA from the sorted cells, and that DNA was then quantified on a NanoDrop 1000. TCR alpha and beta chains were deep sequenced and quantified on the immunoSEQ platform using multiplex PCR of genomic DNA. Regarding the original processing steps: Annotation of the TCR sequences relied on IMGT gene and region definitions. Out-of-frame rearrangements were taken as a proxy for the preselection repertoire and were compared with in-frame clonotypes. The iCHAO1 estimator supplied with the immunoSEQ platform was used to estimate repertoire size. A Gini index based on the Lorenz curve was applied to in-frame amino acid clonotypes to measure clonal inequality. The intersect function in the R package tcR was used to count shared clonotypes, while the Jaccard index served to score similarity. The R prcomp function was used without normalization to run principal component analysis of V, J and V-J usage frequencies. TCRdb holds this immuneACCESS table with in-frame rearrangements only. Some clones are missing; in checked studies, unresolved V genes explain under half, and the rest has no known cause. That table supplies the V and J calls and clone size; D and trimming were determined from the DNA. The sample yields 80,000 or so clones; just over 90% were counted once. 1.1% to 1.5% of the sample lies in the top ten.

CDR1 KGHSH and CDR2 LQKENI were looked up in the germline V gene. The CDR3 spans 15 residues, from the cysteine through the phenylalanine. The read is trimmed to its CDR3 DNA, 45 bases read in frame from base 1. Here V drops 1 base and J drops 4 bases, and the junction holds 3 bases not matched to any gene. The record originates from a study of human versus mouse CDR3 diversity and MHC coevolution (dated by TCRdb to about 2017). The study in broad terms: According to reports, the immunoSEQ assay can detect one in 200,000 T cells and keeps multiplex PCR amplification bias to a minimum. Across the mouse and human samples, each sample yielded between about 0.6 x 10^7 and 1.7 x 10^7 valid reads. Three healthy volunteer blood donors made up the human cohort, with one aged 30 to 39, one aged 40 to 50 and one aged 60 to 70 at collection. Human naive CD4 T cell repertoires were used as a reference for TCR selection on multiple MHC II alleles and were compared with human-TCR-locus transgenic mice carrying single MHC II.

Fluorescence-activated cell sorting was used to pull naive CD4 T cells, meaning cells that were CD45RO-negative and CD62L-positive, out of the PBMCs. Approximately 50 ml of fresh peripheral blood was drawn per donor, and PBMCs were isolated by Ficoll density centrifugation. Cells were sorted on a FACSAria III instrument, and every sample had a purity above 85%. Points the paper makes about the study in general: The lowest clonal inequality scores among all compared groups were observed in most of the three human donors. On average, humans had more CDR3 deletions and insertions than mice, indicating greater exonuclease and TdT activity. According to iCHAO1 estimates, humans had the largest TCR beta repertoire, 1.7 million or so clonotypes, which was attributed likely to selection by multiple MHC II molecules. Because human T cells were selected on six or seven MHC II alleles, repertoire diversity was not considered directly comparable between humans and mice.

The sequencing input was naive CD4+ T cells from blood. The cell subset or site label on this specimen signifies: CD45RO-negative CD62L-positive naive CD4 T cells. The clonotype originates from a person aged 30-69 years in good health. The sequence joins TRBV18 to TRBJ2-2, and 7 bases in between align with TRBD1. CDR3 reads: CASSPRQGATGELFF. The nucleotide sequence reads TGTGCCAGCTCACCACGACAGGGAGCCACCGGGGAGCTGTTTTTT.